This TCR beta chain was found in a study of human T cells and chemical hapten exposure. Study background: Patients' scalps got diphenylcyclopropenone weekly throughout the approximately 23-week study. The study traced per-sample TCR yield variation mainly to small differences in pooled library volumes.

MiXCR was run by TCRdb on the RACE reads, yielding one entry per CDR3 protein. Of around 380,000 distinct CDR3 sequences listed, 4.8% are singletons. With 3 bases clipped from V and 2 bases from J, the junction kept 4 bases outside the gene matches. This CDR3 region has 14 residues. Germline CDR1 and CDR2: LNHNV and YYDKDF (reference sequence). As to time point: patch test 1, 2 weeks after DPC sensitization. Treatment of the sample: therapeutic diphenylcyclopropenone sensitization with weekly scalp DPC. The gene calls are TRBV15 and TRBJ2-7; 7 bases line up with TRBD1. This specimen was whole blood, taken in connection with sensitization to the hapten diphenylcyclopropenone (DPC). The receptor was isolated from a woman between 45 and 60 years old with alopecia areata. Some clones in this sample may be carry-over from other donors' samples. The CDR3 reads CATSSSGTAYEQYF. The DNA of the CDR3 is TGTGCCACCAGCAGCTCCGGGACAGCCTACGAGCAGTACTTC.